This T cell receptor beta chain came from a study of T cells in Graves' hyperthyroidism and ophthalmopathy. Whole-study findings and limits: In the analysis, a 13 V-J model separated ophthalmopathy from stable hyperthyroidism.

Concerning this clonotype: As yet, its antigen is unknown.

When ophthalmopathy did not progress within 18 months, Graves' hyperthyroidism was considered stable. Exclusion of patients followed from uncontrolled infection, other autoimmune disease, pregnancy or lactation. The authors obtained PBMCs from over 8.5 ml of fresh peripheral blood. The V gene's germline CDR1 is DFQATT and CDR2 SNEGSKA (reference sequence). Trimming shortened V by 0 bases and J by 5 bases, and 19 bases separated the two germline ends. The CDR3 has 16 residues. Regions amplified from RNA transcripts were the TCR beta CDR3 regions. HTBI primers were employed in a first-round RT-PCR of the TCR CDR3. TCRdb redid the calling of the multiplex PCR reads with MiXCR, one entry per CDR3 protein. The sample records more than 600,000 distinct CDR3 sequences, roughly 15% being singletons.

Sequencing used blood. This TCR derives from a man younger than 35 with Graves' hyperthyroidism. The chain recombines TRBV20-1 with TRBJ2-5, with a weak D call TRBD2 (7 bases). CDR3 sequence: CSAREGGDLRGETQYF. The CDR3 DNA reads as TGCAGTGCTAGAGAAGGGGGGGACTTACGAGGGGAGACCCAGTACTTC.